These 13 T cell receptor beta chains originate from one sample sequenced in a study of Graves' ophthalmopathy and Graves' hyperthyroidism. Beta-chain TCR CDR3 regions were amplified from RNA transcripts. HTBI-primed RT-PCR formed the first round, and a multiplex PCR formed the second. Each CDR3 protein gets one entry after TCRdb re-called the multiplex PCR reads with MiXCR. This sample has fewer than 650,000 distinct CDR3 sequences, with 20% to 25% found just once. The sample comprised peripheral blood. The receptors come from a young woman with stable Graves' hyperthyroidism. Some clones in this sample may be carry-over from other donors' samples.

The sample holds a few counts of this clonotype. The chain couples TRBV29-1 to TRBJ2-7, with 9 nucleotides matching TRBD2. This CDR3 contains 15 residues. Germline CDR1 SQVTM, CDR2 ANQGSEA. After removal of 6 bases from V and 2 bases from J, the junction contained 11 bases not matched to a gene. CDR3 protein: CSVNPTSGSPYEQYF. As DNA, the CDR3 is TGCAGCGTCAACCCGACTAGCGGTAGCCCCTACGAGCAGTACTTC.

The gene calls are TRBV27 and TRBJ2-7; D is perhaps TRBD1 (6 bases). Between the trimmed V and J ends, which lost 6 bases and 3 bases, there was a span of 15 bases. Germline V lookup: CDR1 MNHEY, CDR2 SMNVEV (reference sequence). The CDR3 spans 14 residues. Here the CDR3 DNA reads TGTGCCAGCAGCAGACAGGTGGACCTCTACGAGCAGTACTTC. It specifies CASSRQVDLYEQYF.

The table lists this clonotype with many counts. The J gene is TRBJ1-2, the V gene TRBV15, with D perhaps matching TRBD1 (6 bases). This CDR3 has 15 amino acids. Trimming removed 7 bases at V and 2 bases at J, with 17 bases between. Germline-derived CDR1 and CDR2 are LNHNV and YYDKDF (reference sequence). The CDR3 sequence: CATTRSGRGNYGYTF. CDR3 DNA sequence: TGTGCCACCACCAGGTCTGGGAGGGGGAACTATGGCTACACCTTC.

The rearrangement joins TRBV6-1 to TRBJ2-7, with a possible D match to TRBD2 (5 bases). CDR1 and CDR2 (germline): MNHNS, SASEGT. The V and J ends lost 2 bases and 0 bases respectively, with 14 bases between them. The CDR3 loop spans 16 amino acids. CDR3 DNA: TGTGCCAGCAGTGAACGGCGGCGGGCAAGCTCCTACGAGCAGTACTTC. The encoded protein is CASSERRRASSYEQYF.

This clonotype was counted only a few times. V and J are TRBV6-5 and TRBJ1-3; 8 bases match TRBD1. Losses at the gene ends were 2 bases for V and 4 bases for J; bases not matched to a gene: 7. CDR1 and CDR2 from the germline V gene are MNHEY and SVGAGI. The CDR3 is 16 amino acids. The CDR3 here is CASSYLPTGAGNTIYF. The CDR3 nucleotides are TGTGCCAGCAGTTACCTCCCGACAGGGGCCGGAAACACCATATATTTT.

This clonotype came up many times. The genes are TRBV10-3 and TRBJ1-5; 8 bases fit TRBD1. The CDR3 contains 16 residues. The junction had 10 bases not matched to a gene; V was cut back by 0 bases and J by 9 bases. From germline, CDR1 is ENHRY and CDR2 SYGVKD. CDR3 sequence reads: CAISESGTGVPGPQHF. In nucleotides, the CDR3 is TGTGCCATCAGTGAGTCGGGGACAGGCGTCCCTGGGCCCCAGCATTTT.

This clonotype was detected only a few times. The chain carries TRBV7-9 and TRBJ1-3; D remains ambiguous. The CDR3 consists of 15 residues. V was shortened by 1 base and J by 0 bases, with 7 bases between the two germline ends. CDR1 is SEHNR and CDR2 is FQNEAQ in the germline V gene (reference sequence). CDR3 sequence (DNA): TGTGCCAGCAGCTTAGGGGTCTCCTCTGGAAACACCATATATTTT. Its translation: CASSLGVSSGNTIYF.

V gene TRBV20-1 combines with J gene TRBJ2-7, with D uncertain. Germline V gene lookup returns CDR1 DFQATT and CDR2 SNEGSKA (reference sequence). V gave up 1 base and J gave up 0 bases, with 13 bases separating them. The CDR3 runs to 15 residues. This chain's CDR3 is CSARGSLPNSYEQYF. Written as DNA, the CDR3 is TGCAGTGCTAGAGGCTCGCTACCAAACTCCTACGAGCAGTACTTC.

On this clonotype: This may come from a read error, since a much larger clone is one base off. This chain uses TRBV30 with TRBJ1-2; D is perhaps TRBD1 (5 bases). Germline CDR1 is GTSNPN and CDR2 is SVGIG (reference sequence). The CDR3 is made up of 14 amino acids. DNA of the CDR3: TGTGCCTGGAGTGTGGGGGGAGCTAACGATGGCTACACCTTC. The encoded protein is CAWSVGGANDGYTF.

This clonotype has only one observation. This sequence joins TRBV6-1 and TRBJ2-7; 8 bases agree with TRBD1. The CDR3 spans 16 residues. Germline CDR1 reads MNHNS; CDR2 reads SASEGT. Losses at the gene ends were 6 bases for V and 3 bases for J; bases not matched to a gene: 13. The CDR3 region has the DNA TGTGCCAGCAGCTCCCCGACAGGGGTTAGCCTCTACGAGCAGTACTTC. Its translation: CASSSPTGVSLYEQYF.

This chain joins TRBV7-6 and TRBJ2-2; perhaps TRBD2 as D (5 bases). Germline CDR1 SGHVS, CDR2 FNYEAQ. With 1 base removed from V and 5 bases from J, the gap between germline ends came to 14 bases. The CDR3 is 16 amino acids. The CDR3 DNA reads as TGTGCCAGCAGCTTAGGAGATTCCCCGGGGACCGGGGAGCTGTTTTTT. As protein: CASSLGDSPGTGELFF.

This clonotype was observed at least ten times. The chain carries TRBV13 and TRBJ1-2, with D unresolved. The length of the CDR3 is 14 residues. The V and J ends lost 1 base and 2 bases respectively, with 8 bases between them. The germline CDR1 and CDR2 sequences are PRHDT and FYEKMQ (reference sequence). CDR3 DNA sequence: TGTGCCAGCAGCTTAGTTGCCAGGAACTATGGCTACACCTTC. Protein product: CASSLVARNYGYTF.

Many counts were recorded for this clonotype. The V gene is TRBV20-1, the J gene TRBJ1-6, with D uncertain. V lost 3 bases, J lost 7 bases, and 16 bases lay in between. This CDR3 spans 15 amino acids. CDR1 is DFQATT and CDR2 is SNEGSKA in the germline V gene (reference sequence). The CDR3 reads CSASVNGVGNSPLHF. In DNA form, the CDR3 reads TGCAGTGCTAGTGTGAACGGAGTTGGGAATTCACCCCTCCACTTT.